Shown below are 5 T cell receptor beta chains from a single sample sequenced in a study of T cell changes during pregnancy in multiple sclerosis. The method was immunoSEQ multiplex PCR; TCRdb's version includes in-frame clones alone and lacks a portion of them. The sample includes tens of thousands of clones, approximately 91% seen only once; the top ten take more than 0.9%. The specimen was peripheral blood, collected after pregnancy. These receptors came from a female donor in good health, enrolled as a control in a pregnancy study.

The chain links TRBV4-2 to TRBJ1-1; D ambiguous. V lost 8 bases and J lost 1, with 8 bases in between. This CDR3 spans 12 amino acids. Germline V lookup: CDR1 LGHNA, CDR2 YNFKEQ. The CDR3 reads CASGGSNTEAFF. The CDR3 DNA reads TGTGCCAGCGGAGGATCGAACACTGAAGCTTTCTTT.

This clone was counted once. V usage is TRBV6-5 and J usage is TRBJ1-2; tentatively, D is TRBD1 (6 bases). V was shortened by 2 bases and J by 3 bases, with 10 bases between the two germline ends. CDR3 length: 14 residues. Germline lookup yields CDR1 MNHEY and CDR2 SVGAGI. The CDR3 reads CASSYRSGDYGYTF. CDR3 DNA: TGTGCCAGCAGTTACCGGTCAGGGGACTATGGCTACACCTTC.

The gene calls are TRBV7-7 and TRBJ2-1, with 12 bases matching TRBD2. Germline V gene data show CDR1 as SSHAT and CDR2 as FNYEAQ (reference sequence). The CDR3 extends over 15 amino acids. The J segment lost 7 bases and the V segment lost 4 bases, leaving 5 bases of the junction unmatched. The chain's CDR3 is CASSSLAGGLNEQFF. The CDR3, as DNA: TGTGCCAGCAGCTCACTAGCGGGGGGCTTGAATGAGCAGTTCTTC.

The rearrangement links TRBV5-4 to TRBJ2-3, with 10 bases matching TRBD1. V was clipped by 4 bases and J by 2 bases; unmatched bases: 10. CDR1 is SGHNT and CDR2 is YYREEE in the germline V gene (reference sequence). This CDR3 contains 17 residues. CDR3 nucleotide sequence: TGTGCCAGCAGCGGGGGGGGACAGGGGTCATACACAGATACGCAGTATTTT. It is translated as CASSGGGQGSYTDTQYF.

The J gene is TRBJ1-4, the V gene TRBV30, with 7 bases aligning to TRBD1. CDR1 and CDR2 from the germline V gene are GTSNPN and SVGIG (reference sequence). V lost 8 bases and J lost 4; bases outside the gene matches: 7. The CDR3 extends over 13 amino acids. CDR3 DNA: TGTGCCAGCCGGACAGGAGATAATGAAAAACTGTTTTTT. This sequence encodes CASRTGDNEKLFF.